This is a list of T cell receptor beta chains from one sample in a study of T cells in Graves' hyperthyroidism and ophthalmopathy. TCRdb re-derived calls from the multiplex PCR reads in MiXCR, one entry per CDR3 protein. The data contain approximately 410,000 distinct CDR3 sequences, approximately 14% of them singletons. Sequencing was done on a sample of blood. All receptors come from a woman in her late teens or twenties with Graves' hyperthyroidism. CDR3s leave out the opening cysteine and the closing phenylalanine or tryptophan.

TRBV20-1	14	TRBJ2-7	SAEGQGRNASYEQY
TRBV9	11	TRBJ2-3	ASALAGPDTQY
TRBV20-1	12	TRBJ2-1	SAAKLAGYNEQF
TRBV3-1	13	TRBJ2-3	ASSQGQGSTDTQY
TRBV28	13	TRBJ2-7	ASSLSTLQGSRQY
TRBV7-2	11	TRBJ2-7	ASSLQGPLEQY
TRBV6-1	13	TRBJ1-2	ASGRTGRANYGYT
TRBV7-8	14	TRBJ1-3	ASSLASPGAGNTIY
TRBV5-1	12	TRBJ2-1	ASSLAPGEARWF
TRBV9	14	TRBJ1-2	ASSVRSEQGGNGYT
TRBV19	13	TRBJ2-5	ASSIGGQFQETQY